The 8 T cell receptor beta chains listed next were all sequenced from one sample in a study of OX40 agonist ivuxolimab in advanced cancers. The library relied on the immunoSEQ multiplex PCR assay. TCRdb limited this immuneACCESS table to in-frame rearrangements with V and J called. A share of clones is missing; checked studies link under half to unresolved V genes, and the rest is unexplained. This sample has approximately 60,000 clones in its table, and 85% to 95% of those were observed once. Approximately 12% of the sample comes from the top ten. This specimen was CD4+ or CD8+ T cells sorted from blood, taken in a trial of the OX40 agonist ivuxolimab. Every receptor here comes from an adult with an advanced solid tumor such as melanoma, head and neck, liver or kidney cancer.

The chain uses TRBV5-1 and TRBJ2-7, with 11 bases fitting TRBD2. Trimming removed 3 bases from V and 5 bases from J; junction bases left unmatched: 4. The CDR3 runs to 14 residues. Germline V lookup: CDR1 SGHRS, CDR2 YFSETQ. The CDR3 here is CASSSTSGINEQYF. The CDR3 DNA reads TGCGCCAGCAGCTCGACTAGCGGGATCAACGAGCAGTACTTC.

The chain has TRBV5-1 and TRBJ2-7; 10 bases fit TRBD1. The V segment lost 3 bases and the J segment 2 bases; nucleotides outside the gene matches: 5. CDR3 length: 15 residues. Germline lookup yields CDR1 SGHRS and CDR2 YFSETQ. CDR3 DNA: TGCGCCAGCAGCTCCGGGACAGGGGTTACCTACGAGCAGTACTTC. Amino acids: CASSSGTGVTYEQYF.

V usage is TRBV4-1 and J usage is TRBJ2-1, with D possibly matching TRBD2 (6 bases). The CDR3 covers 13 residues. Germline values: CDR1 MGHRA, CDR2 YSYEKL. V shed 6 bases and J shed 6 bases, with 12 bases lying between them. CDR3 DNA sequence: TGCGCCAGCAGTCTCTATAGCGGCAATGAGCAGTTCTTC. This sequence encodes CASSLYSGNEQFF.

Points on this clone: The germline gene is not matched at one end of the junction; a read error may be the cause. J is TRBJ1-2 and V is TRBV2; TRBD1 matches 7 bases. The length of the CDR3 is 12 residues. The germline gives CDR1 SNHLY, CDR2 FYNNEI. Here the CDR3 reads CASKLTGLGHTF. CDR3 coding DNA: TGTGCCAGCAAACTGACAGGGCTTGGCCACACCTTC.

The V gene is TRBV7-9, the J gene TRBJ2-7; 8 bases are shared with TRBD2. With 5 bases clipped from V and 2 bases from J, the junction kept 11 bases outside the gene matches. CDR3 length: 16 amino acids. Germline V CDR1 and CDR2: SEHNR, FQNEAQ (reference sequence). CDR3 residues: CASSPVLAGVTYEQYF. CDR3 coding DNA: TGTGCCAGCAGCCCCGTCCTAGCGGGTGTTACCTACGAGCAGTACTTC.

The V gene is TRBV7-9, the J gene TRBJ2-7, with D possibly TRBD2 on 5 matching bases. CDR3 size: 14 residues. Trimming took off 3 bases at V and 2 bases at J, with 11 bases between the two ends. From germline, CDR1 is SEHNR and CDR2 FQNEAQ (reference sequence). DNA of the CDR3: TGTGCCAGCAGCTTTAACGCGGGTCCCTACGAGCAGTACTTC. It specifies CASSFNAGPYEQYF.

The chain joins TRBV4-1 to TRBJ1-2; a weak D match, TRBD1 (5 bases). The CDR3 consists of 14 residues. CDR1 MGHRA and CDR2 YSYEKL come from the germline V gene. The germline V and J ends were trimmed by 6 bases and 4 bases, with 15 bases remaining between them. The CDR3 region has the DNA TGCGCCAGCAGAGCCTCCGGGACCTCCTATGGCTACACCTTC. This codes for CASRASGTSYGYTF.

The rearrangement uses TRBV6-5 and TRBJ2-7; D may match TRBD1 or TRBD2 (6 bases each). Germline assignment: CDR1 MNHEY and CDR2 SVGAGI. CDR3 length: 15 residues. V was trimmed by 6 bases and J by 2 bases, leaving 17 bases between them. This CDR3 reads CASSPGTGTPYEQYF. The CDR3 nucleotides are TGTGCCAGCAGCCCGGGAACAGGGACTCCCTACGAGCAGTACTTC.